Listed here are 8 T cell receptor beta chains from one sample, sequenced in a study of control samples from healthy donors and cancer patients. Repertoires were generated with immunoSEQ multiplex PCR, while TCRdb's copy carries only in-frame clones and drops some. The sample consists of 98,000 or so clones, roughly four fifths of them appearing once. The material sequenced was blood. Receptor source: a man in his 60s in good health.

The chain recombines TRBV10-2 with TRBJ2-7; D may match TRBD1 or TRBD2 (6 bases each). Germline V gene lookup returns CDR1 WSHSY and CDR2 SAAADI. The ends were cut back, 1 base at V and 0 bases at J, with 13 bases in the middle. This CDR3 is 16 amino acids long. The CDR3 sequence is CASSELGGSPSYEQYF. The CDR3 DNA reads TGCGCCAGCAGTGAGTTAGGGGGGTCGCCCTCCTACGAGCAGTACTTC.

The chain couples TRBV6-1 to TRBJ1-5; no definite D call. V lost 2 bases and J lost 7, with 9 bases in between. The germline V gene has CDR1 MNHNS and CDR2 SASEGT. This CDR3 has 13 residues. The CDR3 nucleotides read TGTGCCAGCAGTGAACGAGGAAGCCAGCCCCAGCATTTT. This translates into CASSERGSQPQHF.

The V gene is TRBV28, the J gene TRBJ1-1; D is perhaps TRBD1 (6 bases). The CDR3 length is 13 residues. V was shortened by 8 bases and J by 10 bases, with 20 bases between the two germline ends. The V gene's germline CDR1 is MDHEN and CDR2 SYDVKM. The CDR3 DNA follows: TGTGCCAGCGCTAGCCTAGGAGGCAGGGGAGCTTTCTTT. Translation: CASASLGGRGAFF.

The table lists this clone with a few counts. The chain recombines TRBV2 with TRBJ2-7, with TRBD1 as a possible D gene (5 bases). V dropped 3 bases and J dropped 5 bases, with 11 bases sitting between them. Germline CDR1 and CDR2: SNHLY and FYNNEI. CDR3 size: 13 residues. As DNA, the CDR3 is TGTGCCAGCAGTGACGTGGGGCAGAACGAGCAGTACTTC. This gives the protein CASSDVGQNEQYF.

J is TRBJ2-3 and V is TRBV20-1; TRBD2 is a possible D gene (6 bases). Trimming removed 3 bases at V and 2 bases at J, with 18 bases between. The CDR3 covers 16 residues. The germline CDR1 and CDR2 sequences are DFQATT and SNEGSKA (reference sequence). This CDR3 is CSASPRLAPFTDTQYF. CDR3 nucleotide sequence: TGCAGTGCTAGTCCCCGGCTAGCGCCATTCACAGATACGCAGTATTTT.

The table lists this clone with many counts. The chain links TRBV9 to TRBJ2-7, with 13 bases identical to TRBD2. V lost 1 base to trimming and J lost 6 bases; unmatched junction nucleotides: 1. Germline V gene sequence: CDR1 SGDLS, CDR2 YYNGEE. This CDR3 comprises 14 residues. The CDR3, as DNA: TGTGCCAGCAGCGTAACTAGCGGGGGGGCCGAGCAGTACTTC. Translating it yields CASSVTSGGAEQYF.

The CDR3 nucleotides read TGTGCCAGCAGCGCACTCTCTAATGAAAAACTGTTTTTT. Its protein product is CASSALSNEKLFF. The chain links TRBV7-9 to TRBJ1-4; D is unresolved. This CDR3 spans 13 amino acids. Trimming pared 5 bases from V and 3 bases from J, leaving 7 bases between. Germline V gene sequence: CDR1 SEHNR, CDR2 FQNEAQ (reference sequence).

The genes are TRBV2 and TRBJ1-6; D perhaps matches TRBD1 (5 bases). V was trimmed by 4 bases and J by 9 bases, leaving 13 bases between them. This CDR3 contains 14 residues. The germline gives CDR1 SNHLY, CDR2 FYNNEI. CDR3 loop: CASSAGPETSPLHF. DNA of the CDR3: TGTGCCAGCAGTGCGGGACCTGAGACTTCACCCCTCCACTTT.